This TCR beta chain was sequenced in a study of T cells in Graves' hyperthyroidism and ophthalmopathy (dated by TCRdb to about 2019). Regarding the research as a whole: Peripheral blood was collected at initial diagnosis, before any treatment. TCR V-J signatures able to tell the groups apart were searched for in a discovery cohort of 100 patients, of whom more than 40 had Graves' ophthalmopathy and around 56 had stable Graves' hyperthyroidism. Whether ophthalmopathy could be predicted prospectively was tested in an independent validation cohort made up of roughly 20 hyperthyroidism patients plus 17 patients who later progressed to ophthalmopathy. The 100 discovery patients were divided at random into training and test sets in a 7:3 ratio. In addition, the study compared T-cell repertoires in thyroid tissue and in blood from over 5 Graves' hyperthyroidism patients. Following sampling, methimazole starting at 30 mg daily was given to hyperthyroidism patients, and high-dose intravenous methylprednisolone was given to ophthalmopathy patients. TCR Vbeta CDR3 sequencing of 120 to 150 peripheral blood samples (43 ophthalmopathy, around 80 hyperthyroidism and around 17 progressor patients) is reported in the paper.

Amplification of TCR beta CDR3 regions was carried out from RNA transcripts. A first-round RT-PCR of the TCR CDR3 used the HTBI primer set with the Qiagen OneStep RT-PCR kit. The libraries were constructed in a second round of multiplex PCR and then size-selected and purified. Sequencing of the libraries was done on an Illumina HiSeq2000 using paired-end 100 bp reads. Processing in the source paper ran as follows. SOAPnuke was used to process the raw data, removing reads that contained adapters or uncalled bases, had a mean Phred below 15, or lacked an exact match to the constant primer or identifier. COPE v1.2.5 was used to merge high-quality paired reads, and clonotypes were defined as unique nucleotide sequences. Clonotypes were aligned to IMGT TRBV, TRBD and TRBJ reference segments using MiTCR v1.1. The analysis was restricted to V-J combinations with a frequency above 0.0001, which together covered 99% to 99.2% of the repertoires. A TCS score was defined as the ratio between F50 (clonal expansion) and ExV (chaos), using BLOSUM62-based TCRdist between CDR3 peptides within each V-J. Welch's t-statistics and random forest reduced 500 to 650 V-J features to roughly 13, which were used in a naive Bayes classifier (R e1071). TCRdb reanalyzed the raw reads on its own, using fastp at Q25 for trimming and MiXCR for clone calling, and kept in-frame beta chains. One record per CDR3 amino acid sequence lists the most common genes and DNA. The V and J calls come from TCRdb's annotation, not from the publication. The sample table records some 350,000 distinct CDR3 sequences; approximately 14% of these occur just once. The ten most abundant clones make up roughly 26% of the sample.

As concerns this clonotype: Its antigen is currently not known. Per-base qualities were not stored, and no clone one base away is much larger.

Study-wide conclusions, independent of this receptor: During validation, the model predicted progression to ophthalmopathy a median of roughly 7.1 months ahead of onset, with around 70% sensitivity and 72% to 80% specificity. Most expanded thyroid clonotypes (frequency above 0.001) were also detected in blood, a finding suggesting that blood repertoires may reflect thyroid immune responses. Ophthalmopathy was separated from stable hyperthyroidism by a 13 V-J signature model, with over 85% sensitivity and roughly 84% specificity obtained in cross-validation and 80%/75% obtained in testing. Sample size was not statistically predetermined, and investigators were not blinded to group allocation.

Hyperthyroidism patients were aged 18 to 65 years and newly diagnosed, with disease duration of less than 2 months. The study excluded patients with uncontrolled infections, other autoimmune diseases, pregnancy or lactation. Diagnoses were based on clinical symptoms, serum thyroxine and TRAb, thyroid ultrasound and orbital computed tomography. Blood from progressor patients was collected at the time of first diagnosis with hyperthyroidism, before any ophthalmopathy symptoms had appeared. Ficoll-Paque density gradient centrifugation was used to isolate PBMCs from about 10 ml of fresh peripheral blood. Progressor patients were initially diagnosed with Graves' hyperthyroidism and developed ophthalmopathy during follow-up. Total RNA was extracted using Trizol reagent, and RNA quality was assessed on an Agilent 2100 Bioanalyzer. Based on the germline V gene, the CDR1 and CDR2 sequences are MNHNS and SASEGT. V was cut back by 2 bases and J by 6 bases, leaving a gap of 10 bases between them. The CDR3 has 13 amino acids, counting the end cysteine and phenylalanine. The retained sequence is limited to the CDR3, 39 bases, with the frame set at the first base.

The TCR was taken from a woman under 30 with Graves' hyperthyroidism that later progressed to Graves' ophthalmopathy. Sequenced input: blood. This receptor chain uses TRBV6-1 and TRBJ2-5; a confident D gene designation cannot be given. The CDR3 in this case is CASSEFGWQTQYF. The base sequence is TGTGCCAGCAGTGAATTCGGGTGGCAGACCCAGTACTTC.